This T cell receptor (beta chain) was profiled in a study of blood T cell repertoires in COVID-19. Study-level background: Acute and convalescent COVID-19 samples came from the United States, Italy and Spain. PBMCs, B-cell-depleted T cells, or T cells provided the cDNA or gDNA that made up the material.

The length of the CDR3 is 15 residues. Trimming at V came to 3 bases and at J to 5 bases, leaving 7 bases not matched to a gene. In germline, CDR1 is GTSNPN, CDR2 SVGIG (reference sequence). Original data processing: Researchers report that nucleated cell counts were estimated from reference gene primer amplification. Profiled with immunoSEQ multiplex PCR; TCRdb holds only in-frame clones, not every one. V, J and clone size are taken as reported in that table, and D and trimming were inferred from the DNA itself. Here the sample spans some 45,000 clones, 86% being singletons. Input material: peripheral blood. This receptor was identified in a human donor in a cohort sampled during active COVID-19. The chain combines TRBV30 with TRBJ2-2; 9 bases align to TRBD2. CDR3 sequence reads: CAWSSRGGRTGELFF. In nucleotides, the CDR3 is TGTGCCTGGAGCTCGCGGGGGGGCAGGACCGGGGAGCTGTTTTTT.